Each of the 8 T cell receptor beta chains below was sequenced from the same sample in a study of blood T cell repertoires in COVID-19. TCRdb's copy holds only in-frame clones and misses some; the assay was immunoSEQ multiplex PCR. The table lists roughly 160,000 clones, roughly 84% of them singletons. The specimen was peripheral blood. The source of these receptors is a man older than 75 with COVID-19, enrolled during active disease.

The V and J genes are TRBV28 and TRBJ1-4; D not resolved. V was clipped by 6 bases and J by 6 bases, with 11 bases between them. The CDR3 length is 13 residues. Germline CDR1 is MDHEN and CDR2 is SYDVKM. This chain's CDR3 is CASSPVSDEKLFF. The CDR3 bases are TGTGCCAGCAGCCCAGTCAGTGATGAAAAACTGTTTTTT.

The chain recombines TRBV6-5 with TRBJ1-4; D gene ambiguous. Germline CDR1 reads MNHEY; CDR2 reads SVGAGI. V dropped 4 bases and J dropped 0 bases, with 12 bases sitting between them. The CDR3 consists of 16 residues. CDR3 nucleotide sequence: TGTGCCAGCAGTTGGGCATTTATACCAACTAATGAAAAACTGTTTTTT. Translation gives CASSWAFIPTNEKLFF.

The chain is built from TRBV6-4 and TRBJ1-6; 7 positions agree with TRBD1. The CDR3 covers 15 residues. Trimming at V came to 3 bases and at J to 6 bases, leaving 5 bases not matched to a gene. The germline V gene has CDR1 MRHNA and CDR2 SNTAGT. The DNA of the CDR3 is TGTGCCAGCAGTGAAGAGGGGGCGCGTAATTCACCCCTCCACTTT. It translates to CASSEEGARNSPLHF.

V usage is TRBV28 and J usage is TRBJ2-3; possible D gene TRBD2, 7 bases. V was cut by 2 bases and J by 2 bases, with 11 bases left in between. This CDR3 is built from 15 residues. Germline lookup yields CDR1 MDHEN and CDR2 SYDVKM. CDR3 DNA: TGTGCCAGCAGTTTACCGGGGGGCGCCACAGATACGCAGTATTTT. Its translation: CASSLPGGATDTQYF.

A single count supports this clone. CDR3 amino acids: CASSSPGVMYNEQFF. CDR3 sequence (DNA): TGTGCCAGCAGCTCGCCAGGGGTCATGTACAATGAGCAGTTCTTC. V is TRBV7-9 and J is TRBJ2-1; D is possibly TRBD1 (6 bases). From germline, CDR1 is SEHNR and CDR2 FQNEAQ (reference sequence). This CDR3 is 15 amino acids long. Trimming shortened V by 4 bases and J by 4 bases, and 14 bases separated the two germline ends.

The chain links TRBV5-1 to TRBJ2-7, with a possible D match to TRBD2 (6 bases). Germline V gene sequence: CDR1 SGHRS, CDR2 YFSETQ. Trimming removed 4 bases from V and 2 bases from J, with 22 bases in between. CDR3 length: 17 amino acids. The CDR3 DNA is TGCGCCAGCAGCACCCGATCGGACGGTGGGGGGACCTACGAGCAGTACTTC. The encoded protein is CASSTRSDGGGTYEQYF.

This sequence joins TRBV5-4 and TRBJ2-2; TRBD1 is a possible D gene (5 bases). Looked up from germline, CDR1 is SGHNT and CDR2 is YYREEE (reference sequence). The CDR3 has 15 residues. The V end lost 4 bases, the J end lost 0 bases, and 10 bases lay between the germline ends. CDR3 DNA: TGTGCCAGCAGCCTATTGACAGCGAACACCGGGGAGCTGTTTTTT. Translating it yields CASSLLTANTGELFF. The full variable domain, with the rest looked up from reference TRBV5-4 and TRBJ2-2, is ETGVTQSPTHLIKTRGQQVTLRCSSQSGHNTVSWYQQALGQGPQFIFQYYREEENGRGNFPPRFSGLQFPNYSSELNVNALELDDSALYLCASSLLTANTGELFFGEGSRLTVL.

The chain is built from TRBV7-2 and TRBJ1-5; no firm D call. CDR1 and CDR2 (germline): SGHTA, FQGNSA. Trimming pared 1 base from V and 0 bases from J, leaving 13 bases between. The CDR3 length is 17 residues. CDR3: CASSLEWATYSNQPQHF. CDR3 in DNA: TGTGCCAGCAGCTTAGAATGGGCAACCTATAGCAATCAGCCCCAGCATTTT.